This is a list of T cell receptor beta chains from one sample in a study of a mutant IDH1 vaccine in newly diagnosed glioma. The table came from immunoSEQ multiplex PCR; TCRdb's copy has only in-frame clones and leaves some out. This repertoire shows about 63,000 clones, around 82% found once; its top ten account for 4.6%. Here the sequenced sample was peripheral blood mononuclear cells (PBMCs), taken from a glioma patient treated with radiotherapy, temozolomide or both. These receptors originate from a woman aged 18 to 35 with glioma. Some clones in this sample may be carry-over from other donors' samples. The CDR3 runs from the conserved cysteine through the conserved F or W. The order of the fields is V gene, D gene, J gene, clone size, CDR3 DNA, CDR3 protein. A D gene is named only where the DNA matches it firmly. Clone size is shown for a subset of rows, as once, few, many or a class of expanded clone.

V gene: TRBV6-6; D gene: NA; J gene: TRBJ2-7; clone size: NA; CDR3 DNA: TGTGCCAGCAGTTTCTCGGGGACGGGACCCTACGAGCAGTACTTC; CDR3 protein: CASSFSGTGPYEQYF
V gene: TRBV10-3; D gene: NA; J gene: TRBJ1-1; clone size: NA; CDR3 DNA: TGTGCCATTCGTCAATTACCGGGAACTGAAGCTTTCTTT; CDR3 protein: CAIRQLPGTEAFF
V gene: TRBV5-6; D gene: TRBD1; J gene: TRBJ1-5; clone size: NA; CDR3 DNA: TGTGCCAGCAGTGAAAGGACAGGGGGTGCGAGGCAGCCCCAGCATTTT; CDR3 protein: CASSERTGGARQPQHF
V gene: TRBV19; D gene: TRBD1; J gene: TRBJ1-1; clone size: few; CDR3 DNA: TGTGCCAGTAGTATTTTAGGGGGCGCGACTGAAGCTTTCTTT; CDR3 protein: CASSILGGATEAFF
V gene: TRBV27; D gene: NA; J gene: TRBJ2-7; clone size: NA; CDR3 DNA: TGTGCCAGCAGTTTATCCCTCCTCTCCTACGAGCAGTACTTC; CDR3 protein: CASSLSLLSYEQYF
V gene: TRBV7-2; D gene: NA; J gene: TRBJ1-5; clone size: NA; CDR3 DNA: TGTGCCAGCAGCTCACGACCGTGGGGCAATCAGCCCCAGCATTTT; CDR3 protein: CASSSRPWGNQPQHF
V gene: TRBV7-9; D gene: NA; J gene: TRBJ2-2; clone size: NA; CDR3 DNA: TGTGCCAGCAGCTTAGTACAGACCGGGGAGCTGTTTTTT; CDR3 protein: CASSLVQTGELFF
V gene: TRBV5-6; D gene: NA; J gene: TRBJ1-4; clone size: NA; CDR3 DNA: TGTGCCAGCAGCTTCCAAACAGGGCATCGGTGGGCAACTAATGAAAAACTGTTTTTT; CDR3 protein: CASSFQTGHRWATNEKLFF
V gene: TRBV2; D gene: NA; J gene: TRBJ2-7; clone size: NA; CDR3 DNA: TGTGCCAGCAGTATGGACACCCCCAATGACGAGCAGTACTTC; CDR3 protein: CASSMDTPNDEQYF
V gene: TRBV30; D gene: TRBD1; J gene: TRBJ1-3; clone size: NA; CDR3 DNA: TGTGCCTGGGGGACAGGGTTGGCAGGAAACACCATATATTTT; CDR3 protein: CAWGTGLAGNTIYF
V gene: TRBV6-5; D gene: NA; J gene: TRBJ1-2; clone size: NA; CDR3 DNA: TGTGCCAGCAGTTACTTCTTCGCCGAGACAGACTATGGCTACACCTTC; CDR3 protein: CASSYFFAETDYGYTF
V gene: TRBV19; D gene: NA; J gene: TRBJ2-7; clone size: NA; CDR3 DNA: TGTGCCAGTAGTATGTACGACAGGACCTACGAGCAGTACTTC; CDR3 protein: CASSMYDRTYEQYF
V gene: TRBV7-9; D gene: NA; J gene: TRBJ2-7; clone size: NA; CDR3 DNA: TGTGCCAGCAGCTTGGTTCCCCTCTACGAGCAGTACTTC; CDR3 protein: CASSLVPLYEQYF
V gene: TRBV19; D gene: NA; J gene: TRBJ1-6; clone size: NA; CDR3 DNA: TGTGCCAGTAGTATCCAAGAGGGGCTGGGATCACCCCTCCACTTT; CDR3 protein: CASSIQEGLGSPLHF
V gene: TRBV7-9; D gene: NA; J gene: TRBJ2-3; clone size: NA; CDR3 DNA: TGTGCCAGCGCAGGAATGTGGGGCGATACGCAGTATTTT; CDR3 protein: CASAGMWGDTQYF
V gene: TRBV7-2; D gene: NA; J gene: TRBJ1-3; clone size: NA; CDR3 DNA: TGTGCCAGCAGGCCTCAGCAGGGGGGAAACACCATATATTTT; CDR3 protein: CASRPQQGGNTIYF
V gene: TRBV11-2; D gene: TRBD2; J gene: TRBJ2-5; clone size: NA; CDR3 DNA: TGTGCCAGCATCGGGGGGAGAGGAGAGACCCAGTACTTC; CDR3 protein: CASIGGRGETQYF
V gene: TRBV15; D gene: NA; J gene: TRBJ1-5; clone size: few; CDR3 DNA: TGTGCCACCACCCTACCAGGGTTAAATCAGCCCCAGCATTTT; CDR3 protein: CATTLPGLNQPQHF
V gene: TRBV4-1; D gene: TRBD1; J gene: TRBJ1-4; clone size: NA; CDR3 DNA: TGCGCCAGCAGCCAGGGGACAGACTTGGGCAAACTGTTTTTT; CDR3 protein: CASSQGTDLGKLFF
V gene: TRBV4-1; D gene: NA; J gene: TRBJ2-1; clone size: NA; CDR3 DNA: TGCGCCAGCAGCCAAGACCCCCAGGGGAATGAGCAGTTCTTC; CDR3 protein: CASSQDPQGNEQFF
V gene: TRBV4-1; D gene: NA; J gene: TRBJ1-2; clone size: NA; CDR3 DNA: TGCGCCAGCAGTTCCCCCGGGACATCGGCCGGCAGTGGCTACACCTTC; CDR3 protein: CASSSPGTSAGSGYTF
V gene: TRBV29-1; D gene: NA; J gene: TRBJ1-3; clone size: NA; CDR3 DNA: TGCAGCGTTGTAGGGGGTTCTTCGCACTCTGGAAACACCATATATTTT; CDR3 protein: CSVVGGSSHSGNTIYF
V gene: TRBV2; D gene: NA; J gene: TRBJ2-1; clone size: NA; CDR3 DNA: TGTGCCAGCAGTCTTAAGCGCCCGAGCTCCTACAATGAGCAGTTCTTC; CDR3 protein: CASSLKRPSSYNEQFF
V gene: TRBV29-1; D gene: NA; J gene: TRBJ2-3; clone size: NA; CDR3 DNA: TGCAGCGTTTCTTCCCTCGGAGATACGCAGTATTTT; CDR3 protein: CSVSSLGDTQYF
V gene: TRBV15; D gene: NA; J gene: TRBJ1-2; clone size: NA; CDR3 DNA: TGTGCCACCAGCAGAGATGCCGGGGGCGGCTATGGCTACACCTTC; CDR3 protein: CATSRDAGGGYGYTF
V gene: TRBV7-8; D gene: NA; J gene: TRBJ2-5; clone size: NA; CDR3 DNA: TGTGCCAGCGGTACCCCTCTCGTAGAGACCCAGTACTTC; CDR3 protein: CASGTPLVETQYF
V gene: TRBV6-5; D gene: NA; J gene: TRBJ2-3; clone size: NA; CDR3 DNA: TGTGCCAGCAGTGCCAATACAGATACGCAGTATTTT; CDR3 protein: CASSANTDTQYF
V gene: TRBV9; D gene: TRBD2; J gene: TRBJ2-1; clone size: NA; CDR3 DNA: TGTGCCAGCAGCGCTGTCCTAGCGGGGTCTTACAATGAGCAGTTCTTC; CDR3 protein: CASSAVLAGSYNEQFF
V gene: TRBV5-1; D gene: TRBD2; J gene: TRBJ2-5; clone size: NA; CDR3 DNA: TGCGCCAGCAGCGAGGGTAGCGGGGGGCCGTCAGAGACCCAGTACTTC; CDR3 protein: CASSEGSGGPSETQYF
V gene: TRBV29-1; D gene: NA; J gene: TRBJ2-7; clone size: once; CDR3 DNA: TGCAGCGCCAGGATCCCCTGGCGGTTGACGGAGGAGCAGTACTTC; CDR3 protein: CSARIPWRLTEEQYF
V gene: TRBV11-2; D gene: TRBD2; J gene: TRBJ2-1; clone size: NA; CDR3 DNA: TGTGCCAGCAGCTCACTAGCGGGACCCTACAATGAGCAGTTCTTC; CDR3 protein: CASSSLAGPYNEQFF
V gene: TRBV7-9; D gene: NA; J gene: TRBJ1-1; clone size: few; CDR3 DNA: TGTGCCAGCAGCCTCAAGCTAGGCAGGGAGAAAGCTTTCTTT; CDR3 protein: CASSLKLGREKAFF
V gene: TRBV30; D gene: NA; J gene: TRBJ1-5; clone size: NA; CDR3 DNA: TGTGCCTGGAATTTTGAAAGAGTTCAGCCCCAGCATTTT; CDR3 protein: CAWNFERVQPQHF
V gene: TRBV7-2; D gene: NA; J gene: TRBJ1-1; clone size: NA; CDR3 DNA: TGTGCCAGCAGCTTGGCAGGGGTAAACACTGAAGCTTTCTTT; CDR3 protein: CASSLAGVNTEAFF
V gene: TRBV6-5; D gene: TRBD1; J gene: TRBJ1-3; clone size: NA; CDR3 DNA: TGTGCCAGCAGTTTTGGGACAGGGGCTGGAAACACCATATATTTT; CDR3 protein: CASSFGTGAGNTIYF
V gene: TRBV6-5; D gene: NA; J gene: TRBJ2-1; clone size: NA; CDR3 DNA: TGTGCCAGCAGGAAACACACTAGCAATGAGCAGTTCTTC; CDR3 protein: CASRKHTSNEQFF